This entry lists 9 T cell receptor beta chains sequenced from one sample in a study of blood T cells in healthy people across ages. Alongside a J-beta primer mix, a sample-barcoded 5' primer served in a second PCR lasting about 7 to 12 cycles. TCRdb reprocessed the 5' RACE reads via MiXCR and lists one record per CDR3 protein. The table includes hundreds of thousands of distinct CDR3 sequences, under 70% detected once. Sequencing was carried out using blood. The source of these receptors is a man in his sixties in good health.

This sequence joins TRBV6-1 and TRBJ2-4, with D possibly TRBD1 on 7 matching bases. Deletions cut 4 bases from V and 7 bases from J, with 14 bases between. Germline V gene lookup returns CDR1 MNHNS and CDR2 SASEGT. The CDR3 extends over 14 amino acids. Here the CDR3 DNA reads TGTGCCAGCAGTGCCAGGGGGGCGGTGAACATTCAGTACTTC. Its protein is CASSARGAVNIQYF.

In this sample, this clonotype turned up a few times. The CDR3 DNA sequence: TGTGCCAGCACCTTCCTAGGGGGGAAATGGGGGCAGGGCCAAGAGACCCAGTACTTC. Translating gives CASTFLGGKWGQGQETQYF. This rearrangement joins TRBV28 to TRBJ2-5; D could derive from TRBD1 or TRBD2 (6 bases each). This CDR3 spans 19 amino acids. The V end lost 7 bases, the J end lost 1 base, and 28 bases lay between the germline ends. CDR1 and CDR2 from the germline V gene are MDHEN and SYDVKM.

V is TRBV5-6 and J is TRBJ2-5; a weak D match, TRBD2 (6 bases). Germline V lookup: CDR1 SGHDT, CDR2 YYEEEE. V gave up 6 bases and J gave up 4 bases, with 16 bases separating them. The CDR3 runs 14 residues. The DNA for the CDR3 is TGTGCCAGCACCAAGGTCGGGACTTTAGAGACCCAGTACTTC. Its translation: CASTKVGTLETQYF. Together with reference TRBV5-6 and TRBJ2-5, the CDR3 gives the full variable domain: DAGVTQSPTHLIKTRGQQVTLRCSPKSGHDTVSWYQQALGQGPQFIFQYYEEEERQRGNFPDRFSGHQFPNYSSELNVNALLLGDSALYLCASTKVGTLETQYFGPGTRLLVL.

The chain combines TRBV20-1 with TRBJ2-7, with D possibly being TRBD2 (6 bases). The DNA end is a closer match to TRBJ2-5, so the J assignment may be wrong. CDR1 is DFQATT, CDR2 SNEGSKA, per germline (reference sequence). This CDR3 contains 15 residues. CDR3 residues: CSARDYREAGETQYF. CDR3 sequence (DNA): TGCAGTGCTAGAGATTATAGGGAGGCCGGGGAGACCCAGTACTTC.

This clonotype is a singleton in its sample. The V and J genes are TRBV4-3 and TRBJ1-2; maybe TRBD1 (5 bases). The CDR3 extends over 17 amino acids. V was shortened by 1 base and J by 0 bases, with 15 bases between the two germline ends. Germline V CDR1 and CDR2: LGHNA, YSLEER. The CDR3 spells CASSQVFGRATNYGYTF. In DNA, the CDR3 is TGCGCCAGCAGCCAAGTTTTCGGCAGGGCGACTAACTATGGCTACACCTTC.

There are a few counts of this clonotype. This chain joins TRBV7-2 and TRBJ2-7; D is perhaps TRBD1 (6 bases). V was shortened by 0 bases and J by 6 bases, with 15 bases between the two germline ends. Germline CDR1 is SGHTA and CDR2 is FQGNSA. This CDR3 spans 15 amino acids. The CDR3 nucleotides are TGTGCCAGCAGCTTAGCGGACAGTTACCTGGTCGAGCAGTACTTC. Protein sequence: CASSLADSYLVEQYF. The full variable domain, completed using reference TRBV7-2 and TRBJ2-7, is GAGVSQSPSNKVTEKGKDVELRCDPISGHTALYWYRQSLGQGLEFLIYFQGNSAPDKSGLPSDRFSAERTGGSVSTLTIQRTQQEDSAVYLCASSLADSYLVEQYFGPGTRLTVT.

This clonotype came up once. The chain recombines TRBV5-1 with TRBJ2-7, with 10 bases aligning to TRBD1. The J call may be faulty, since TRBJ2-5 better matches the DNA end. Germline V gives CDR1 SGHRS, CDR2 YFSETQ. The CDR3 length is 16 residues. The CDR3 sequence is CASSLAGTGVRETQYF. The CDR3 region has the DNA TGCGCCAGCAGCTTGGCCGGGACAGGGGTCAGAGAGACCCAGTACTTC.

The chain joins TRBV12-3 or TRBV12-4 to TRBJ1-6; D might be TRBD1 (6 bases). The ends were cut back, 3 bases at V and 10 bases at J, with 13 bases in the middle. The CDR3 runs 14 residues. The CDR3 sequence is CASSLDSESSPLHF. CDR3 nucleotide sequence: TGTGCCAGCAGTTTGGACAGCGAGAGCTCACCCCTCCACTTT.

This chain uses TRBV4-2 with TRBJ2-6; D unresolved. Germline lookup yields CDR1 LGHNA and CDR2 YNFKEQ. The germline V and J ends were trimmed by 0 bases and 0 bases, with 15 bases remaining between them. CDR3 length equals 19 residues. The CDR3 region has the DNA TGTGCCAGCAGCCAAGATCCCACCCTTCGGGTCTCTGGGGCCAACGTCCTGACTTTC. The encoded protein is CASSQDPTLRVSGANVLTF.